The entry below describes one T cell receptor beta chain. This clonotype appeared many times. Its binding antigen is unknown. No much larger clonotype is one base removed from it; base qualities were not supplied. This specimen belongs to a study of liver allograft versus peripheral blood T cells (dated by TCRdb to the early 2020s). About the investigation overall: In liver transplant recipients, the study looked at T cell receptor repertoires in the peripheral blood and set them against the repertoires found within the transplanted livers. What the work shows at the level of the full study, not this receptor alone: According to the report, the T cell receptor repertoires detected in peripheral blood were different from the repertoires found inside liver allografts.

Instrument on record: Illumina MiSeq. TCRdb passed the public sequencing reads through fastp at Q25 and MiXCR, retaining productive beta sequences. Each CDR3 protein appears once, grouped with its most common genes and DNA. The sample profile shows roughly 5,000 distinct CDR3 sequences; about a sixth of them were found once. The ten largest make up 8.5% to 12% of the sample. CDR1 and CDR2, looked up from the germline V gene, are MDHEN and SYDVKM. V trim: 7 bases; J trim: 3 bases; unmatched bases: 5. Including the terminal cysteine and phenylalanine, the CDR3 comprises 13 residues. Left in the record is the CDR3 DNA by itself, 39 bases read in frame from the first base.

The receptor's source is a human patient who had a liver transplant. Some T cells seen after a transplant may have their origin in the graft donor. In this chain, TRBV28 is recombined with TRBJ2-5, and 7 junctional nucleotides match TRBD1. The CDR3: CASIPGTEETQYF. The base sequence is TGTGCCAGCATTCCCGGGACAGAAGAGACCCAGTACTTC.